These T cell receptor beta chains were read from a single sample in a study of blood T cell repertoires in COVID-19. The assay was immunoSEQ multiplex PCR, and TCRdb's table has in-frame clones only and misses some. The table shows roughly 290,000 clones, with more than 70% occurring only once. The sample consisted of peripheral blood. These receptors came from a woman aged 50 to 60 who had recovered from COVID-19. Each CDR3 is given with its conserved first and last residue. The D gene is left open where the match is weak. The size entry is marked missing in some rows and otherwise reads once, few, many or a size class.

V: TRBV5-1; size: .; J: TRBJ1-4; D: TRBD1; CDR3: CASSLGGQGVGEKLFF; DNA: TGCGCCAGCAGCTTGGGAGGACAGGGAGTCGGTGAAAAACTGTTTTTT
V: TRBV28; size: few; J: TRBJ1-4; D: TRBD1; CDR3: CASGTGVGEKLFF; DNA: TGTGCCAGTGGGACAGGGGTAGGCGAAAAACTGTTTTTT
V: TRBV19; size: .; J: TRBJ2-7; D: TRBD1; CDR3: CASSISGTGGNEQYF; DNA: TGTGCCAGTAGTATTTCCGGGACAGGGGGAAACGAGCAGTACTTC
V: TRBV7-2; size: once; J: TRBJ1-1; D: .; CDR3: CASSLEGTEVTEAFF; DNA: TGTGCCAGCAGCTTGGAGGGAACGGAAGTCACTGAAGCTTTCTTT
V: TRBV30; size: .; J: TRBJ1-4; D: .; CDR3: CAWRSRFGEKLFF; DNA: TGTGCCTGGCGATCGAGGTTCGGTGAAAAACTGTTTTTT
V: TRBV5-4; size: few; J: TRBJ2-7; D: .; CDR3: CASSFEHYEQYF; DNA: TGTGCCAGCAGCTTCGAGCACTACGAGCAGTACTTC
V: TRBV27; size: .; J: TRBJ2-7; D: .; CDR3: CASSSPGISYEQYF; DNA: TGTGCCAGCAGTTCACCAGGGATTTCCTACGAGCAGTACTTC
V: TRBV27; size: .; J: TRBJ2-7; D: TRBD2; CDR3: CASSLMAGDEQYF; DNA: TGTGCCAGCAGTTTAATGGCGGGAGATGAGCAGTACTTC
V: TRBV27; size: .; J: TRBJ2-7; D: TRBD1; CDR3: CASSLSSGQGIYEQYF; DNA: TGTGCCAGCAGTTTATCCTCGGGACAGGGCATATACGAGCAGTACTTC
V: TRBV7-9; size: .; J: TRBJ1-1; D: .; CDR3: CASSSRGQLNTEAFF; DNA: TGTGCCAGCAGCTCCCGAGGACAGTTGAACACTGAAGCTTTCTTT
V: TRBV5-1; size: .; J: TRBJ1-3; D: TRBD1; CDR3: CASSLTGQSGNTIYF; DNA: TGCGCCAGCAGCTTAACGGGACAGTCAGGAAACACCATATATTTT
V: TRBV19; size: .; J: TRBJ2-3; D: .; CDR3: CASSIGEADTQYF; DNA: TGTGCCAGTAGTATAGGAGAAGCAGATACGCAGTATTTT
V: TRBV3-1/TRBV3-2; size: .; J: TRBJ1-5; D: .; CDR3: CASSQGGRQPQHF; DNA: TGTGCCAGCAGCCAAGGGGGGCGTCAGCCCCAGCATTTT
V: TRBV11-2; size: .; J: TRBJ2-1; D: TRBD1; CDR3: CASSYRDRDNEQFF; DNA: TGTGCCAGCAGCTACCGGGACAGAGACAATGAGCAGTTCTTC
V: TRBV6-5; size: .; J: TRBJ2-5; D: .; CDR3: CASKGGFASETQYF; DNA: TGTGCCAGCAAGGGCGGGTTCGCGTCGGAGACCCAGTACTTC
V: TRBV27; size: once; J: TRBJ1-2; D: TRBD1; CDR3: CASSYGTGGFGYTF; DNA: TGTGCCAGCAGTTACGGGACAGGGGGCTTTGGCTACACCTTC
V: TRBV9; size: .; J: TRBJ2-1; D: TRBD2; CDR3: CASSNRGSGVGEQFF; DNA: TGTGCCAGCAGCAACCGGGGTAGCGGGGTCGGTGAGCAGTTCTTC
V: TRBV5-4; size: .; J: TRBJ1-2; D: .; CDR3: CASSTTPRGIDGYTF; DNA: TGTGCCAGCAGCACCACCCCGAGGGGGATAGATGGCTACACCTTC
V: TRBV6-1; size: once; J: TRBJ1-4; D: .; CDR3: CASSDPTTNEKLFF; DNA: TGTGCCAGCAGTGATCCTACAACTAATGAAAAACTGTTTTTT
V: TRBV10-1; size: few; J: TRBJ2-1; D: TRBD2; CDR3: CASSRPGLAGDYNEQFF; DNA: TGCGCCAGCAGTCGTCCGGGACTAGCGGGCGACTACAATGAGCAGTTCTTC
V: TRBV6-6; size: many; J: TRBJ2-1; D: TRBD2; CDR3: CASTSGNHEQFF; DNA: TGTGCCAGCACTAGCGGGAACCATGAGCAGTTCTTC
V: TRBV28; size: .; J: TRBJ1-1; D: TRBD1; CDR3: CASSTHGTGRVNAFF; DNA: TGTGCCAGCAGTACACACGGGACAGGGAGGGTAAACGCTTTCTTT
V: TRBV10-3; size: .; J: TRBJ1-2; D: .; CDR3: CAISVVGDSYGYTF; DNA: TGTGCCATCAGTGTTGTAGGGGATAGCTATGGCTACACCTTC
V: TRBV6-2/TRBV6-3; size: .; J: TRBJ1-6; D: .; CDR3: CASSYPSPLHF; DNA: TGTGCCAGCAGTTACCCATCACCCCTCCACTTT
V: TRBV9; size: .; J: TRBJ2-7; D: .; CDR3: CASSVGVGPGEQYF; DNA: TGTGCCAGCAGCGTAGGGGTTGGCCCAGGCGAGCAGTACTTC
V: TRBV5-1; size: .; J: TRBJ1-1; D: .; CDR3: CASSLGPGKTEAFF; DNA: TGCGCCAGCAGCTTGGGGCCGGGGAAGACTGAAGCTTTCTTT
V: TRBV4-2; size: .; J: TRBJ2-5; D: TRBD1; CDR3: CASSQGTGGRETQYF; DNA: TGTGCCAGCAGCCAAGGCACAGGGGGCAGAGAGACCCAGTACTTC
V: TRBV11-2; size: .; J: TRBJ2-7; D: .; CDR3: CASSSDGGTYEQYF; DNA: TGTGCCAGCAGCTCGGATGGAGGAACCTACGAGCAGTACTTC
V: TRBV7-9; size: .; J: TRBJ1-3; D: .; CDR3: CASLIRETGNTIYF; DNA: TGTGCCAGCCTAATCAGGGAAACTGGAAACACCATATATTTT
V: TRBV5-4; size: .; J: TRBJ1-2; D: .; CDR3: CASSSRMAGVGYTF; DNA: TGTGCCAGCAGTTCACGAATGGCAGGGGTAGGCTACACCTTC
V: TRBV5-1; size: .; J: TRBJ2-2; D: TRBD2; CDR3: CASSLEVAGGATGELFF; DNA: TGCGCCAGCAGCTTGGAGGTAGCGGGAGGCGCCACCGGGGAGCTGTTTTTT
V: TRBV5-1; size: .; J: TRBJ2-7; D: .; CDR3: CASSPVEEVGEQYF; DNA: TGCGCCAGCAGCCCGGTCGAGGAGGTAGGCGAGCAGTACTTC
V: TRBV5-4; size: .; J: TRBJ2-3; D: TRBD2; CDR3: CASSLVLAGSTDTQYF; DNA: TGTGCCAGCAGCTTGGTTCTAGCGGGGAGCACAGATACGCAGTATTTT
V: TRBV6-6; size: .; J: TRBJ2-3; D: .; CDR3: CASSYSASGGTDTQYF; DNA: TGTGCCAGCAGTTACTCGGCGTCAGGGGGCACAGATACGCAGTATTTT
V: TRBV25-1; size: .; J: TRBJ2-7; D: TRBD1; CDR3: CASSGSVARGLRSYEQYF; DNA: TGTGCCAGCAGTGGCTCAGTGGCCAGGGGGCTTCGCTCCTACGAGCAGTACTTC
V: TRBV14; size: .; J: TRBJ2-2; D: TRBD1; CDR3: CASSQPTGSHTGELFF; DNA: TGTGCCAGCAGCCAACCGACAGGGTCGCATACCGGGGAGCTGTTTTTT
V: TRBV14; size: once; J: TRBJ2-7; D: TRBD1; CDR3: CASSQGTGISYEQYF; DNA: TGTGCCAGCAGCCAAGGGACAGGAATCTCCTACGAGCAGTACTTC
V: TRBV20-1; size: .; J: TRBJ2-1; D: TRBD2; CDR3: CSASPSFSGRAYNEQFF; DNA: TGCAGTGCTAGTCCCTCTTTTAGCGGGAGGGCCTACAATGAGCAGTTCTTC
V: TRBV29-1; size: .; J: TRBJ2-3; D: TRBD2; CDR3: CIARGGTDTQYF; DNA: TGCATCGCGCGGGGGGGCACAGATACGCAGTATTTT
V: TRBV9; size: .; J: TRBJ2-3; D: .; CDR3: CASSATSTTDTQYF; DNA: TGTGCCAGCAGCGCAACATCAACCACAGATACGCAGTATTTT
V: TRBV5-4; size: .; J: TRBJ2-7; D: TRBD1; CDR3: CASSLVGQGYEQYF; DNA: TGTGCCAGCAGCTTGGTGGGACAGGGTTACGAGCAGTACTTC
V: TRBV7-9; size: .; J: TRBJ2-7; D: TRBD1; CDR3: CASSSRYTGTDYEQYF; DNA: TGTGCCAGCAGCTCCCGATATACCGGGACAGACTACGAGCAGTACTTC
V: TRBV7-9; size: .; J: TRBJ2-3; D: .; CDR3: CASSSGLPTDTQYF; DNA: TGTGCCAGCAGCTCGGGACTCCCCACAGATACGCAGTATTTT
V: TRBV2; size: .; J: TRBJ2-2; D: TRBD2; CDR3: CASREAGVGTGELFF; DNA: TGTGCCAGCAGGGAGGCGGGAGTAGGGACCGGGGAGCTGTTTTTT
V: TRBV27; size: .; J: TRBJ2-5; D: .; CDR3: CASSPGQLWTQYF; DNA: TGTGCCAGCAGTCCCGGACAGTTATGGACCCAGTACTTC
V: TRBV5-1; size: few; J: TRBJ1-2; D: TRBD1; CDR3: CASSRETGLYGYTF; DNA: TGCGCCAGCAGCCGTGAGACAGGGCTCTATGGCTACACCTTC
V: TRBV4-3; size: .; J: TRBJ2-5; D: TRBD1; CDR3: CASSQDSPTGGQETQYF; DNA: TGCGCCAGCAGCCAAGATTCACCGACAGGGGGGCAAGAGACCCAGTACTTC
V: TRBV7-9; size: .; J: TRBJ1-2; D: .; CDR3: CASSTTGLNGYTF; DNA: TGTGCCAGCAGCACAACAGGTCTAAACGGCTACACCTTC
V: TRBV6-6; size: once; J: TRBJ2-7; D: .; CDR3: CASSYADSYEQYF; DNA: TGTGCCAGCAGTTACGCAGATTCCTACGAGCAGTACTTC
V: TRBV2; size: .; J: TRBJ2-3; D: TRBD2; CDR3: CASSVRGQVASGGTDTQYF; DNA: TGTGCCAGCAGTGTCAGAGGACAGGTGGCTAGCGGGGGAACAGATACGCAGTATTTT
V: TRBV28; size: .; J: TRBJ1-1; D: .; CDR3: CASSFVASEAFF; DNA: TGTGCCAGCAGTTTCGTAGCCTCTGAAGCTTTCTTT
V: TRBV12-3/TRBV12-4; size: .; J: TRBJ2-7; D: .; CDR3: CASSWDGGREQYF; DNA: TGTGCCAGCAGTTGGGACGGGGGGCGAGAGCAGTACTTC
V: TRBV4-3; size: .; J: TRBJ2-3; D: .; CDR3: CASSQETGGTDTQYF; DNA: TGCGCCAGCAGCCAGGAAACCGGGGGCACAGATACGCAGTATTTT
V: TRBV19; size: .; J: TRBJ2-2; D: TRBD2; CDR3: CASNFYAGGAPGELFF; DNA: TGTGCCAGTAACTTTTACGCGGGGGGGGCTCCCGGGGAGCTGTTTTTT
V: TRBV19; size: once; J: TRBJ1-5; D: .; CDR3: CASSRQVGNQPQHF; DNA: TGTGCCAGTAGTAGACAGGTTGGCAATCAGCCCCAGCATTTT